These 7 T cell receptor beta chains share one sample of origin, sequenced in a study of OX40 agonist ivuxolimab in advanced cancers. The method was immunoSEQ multiplex PCR; TCRdb's version includes in-frame clones alone and lacks a portion of them. Of 50,000 to 65,000 clones listed, 89% are singletons. Sequences were derived from CD4+ or CD8+ T cells sorted from blood, sampled in a trial of the OX40 agonist ivuxolimab. Receptor source: an adult with an advanced solid tumor such as melanoma, head and neck, liver or kidney cancer.

This clone was found a few times. This chain joins TRBV6-5 and TRBJ2-7, with 7 nucleotides matching TRBD2. The CDR3 is made up of 12 amino acids. J gave up 3 bases and V 8 bases, and 4 bases lay outside the gene matches. Germline-derived CDR1 and CDR2 are MNHEY and SVGAGI. CDR3 nucleotides: TGTGCCAGCCGGGGGGAGAGCTACGAGCAGTACTTC. This translates into CASRGESYEQYF.

The V gene is TRBV27, the J gene TRBJ2-7, with a tentative D call TRBD1 (5 bases). The germline V and J ends were trimmed by 3 bases and 3 bases, with 12 bases remaining between them. The CDR3 sequence is 14 residues long. Germline lookup yields CDR1 MNHEY and CDR2 SMNVEV (reference sequence). The CDR3 nucleotides read TGTGCCAGCAGTTTCCAGGGCGGCTACTACGAGCAGTACTTC. Translation: CASSFQGGYYEQYF.

The chain has TRBV27 and TRBJ2-3, with TRBD2 as a possible D gene (6 bases). CDR3 length equals 15 residues. Germline assignment: CDR1 MNHEY and CDR2 SMNVEV (reference sequence). Trimming took off 4 bases at V and 2 bases at J, with 13 bases between the two ends. CDR3 amino acids: CASSSSSGLTDTQYF. For the CDR3, the DNA is TGTGCCAGCAGTTCTAGTAGCGGCCTCACAGATACGCAGTATTTT.

The V call is TRBV7-3, the J call TRBJ2-3; tentative D call: TRBD2 (6 bases). Trimming removed 5 bases from V and 0 bases from J, with 12 bases in between. The CDR3 extends over 15 amino acids. Germline values: CDR1 SGHTA, CDR2 FQGTGA. The CDR3 region has the DNA TGTGCCAGCAGCCTGGAGGGTATGAGCACAGATACGCAGTATTTT. Amino acid sequence: CASSLEGMSTDTQYF.

The V gene is TRBV29-1, the J gene TRBJ2-3, with 8 bases that match TRBD1. Germline values: CDR1 SQVTM, CDR2 ANQGSEA. The V gene end was trimmed by 7 bases and the J gene end by 6 bases; junction bases not matched to a gene: 9. The CDR3 covers 13 residues. Written as DNA, the CDR3 is TGCAGCGCTCCGACAGGGGCTTCGGATACGCAGTATTTT. This gives the protein CSAPTGASDTQYF.

The J gene is TRBJ2-2, the V gene TRBV30, with unresolved D. The germline V and J ends were trimmed by 5 bases and 0 bases, with 7 bases remaining between them. Germline CDR1 GTSNPN, CDR2 SVGIG (reference sequence). There are 13 residues in the CDR3. CDR3 in DNA: TGTGCCTGGGACGAGACGAACACCGGGGAGCTGTTTTTT. This encodes CAWDETNTGELFF.

This clone was detected only a few times. The rearrangement joins TRBV28 to TRBJ1-5; D might be TRBD1 (6 bases). The CDR3 loop spans 12 amino acids. With 8 bases removed from V and 3 bases from J, the gap between germline ends came to 8 bases. Germline assignment: CDR1 MDHEN and CDR2 SYDVKM. CDR3 sequence reads: CASGGHNQPQHF. CDR3 bases: TGTGCCAGCGGGGGACACAATCAGCCCCAGCATTTT.